The sequence of this T cell receptor beta chain was determined in a study of beta chain features in type 1 diabetes. The ends were cut back, 0 bases at V and 4 bases at J, with 2 bases in the middle. This CDR3 is built from 11 residues. Germline V gives CDR1 SGHRS, CDR2 YFSETQ. Investigators reverse transcribed all isolated RNA, so they sequenced expressed TCRB transcripts. Clones were sequenced by immunoSEQ multiplex PCR, and TCRdb holds only the in-frame ones, with some missing. The table records just over 450,000 clones, 30% of them present only once. A remark on this clone: Its antigen is not identified. Other DNA sequences in this specimen translate into the identical CDR3.

The study's findings and limits: TCRB CDR3s from Type 1 diabetes patients were moderately but significantly shorter in all four CD4+ subsets. Whether HLA type affects TCRB rearrangement stayed undetermined in the present work.

Sequences were obtained from naive CD4+ T cells from blood. The source is a man younger than 35 in good health. The chain carries TRBV5-1 and TRBJ2-7; D is uncertain. This chain's CDR3 is CASSLGYEQYF. The CDR3 coding sequence is TGCGCCAGCAGCTTGGGTTACGAGCAGTACTTC. Full variable domain (missing parts from reference TRBV5-1 and TRBJ2-7): KAGVTQTPRYLIKTRGQQVTLSCSPISGHRSVSWYQQTPGQGLQFLFEYFSETQRNKGNFPGRFSGRQFSNSRSEMNVSTLELGDSALYLCASSLGYEQYFGPGTRLTVT.